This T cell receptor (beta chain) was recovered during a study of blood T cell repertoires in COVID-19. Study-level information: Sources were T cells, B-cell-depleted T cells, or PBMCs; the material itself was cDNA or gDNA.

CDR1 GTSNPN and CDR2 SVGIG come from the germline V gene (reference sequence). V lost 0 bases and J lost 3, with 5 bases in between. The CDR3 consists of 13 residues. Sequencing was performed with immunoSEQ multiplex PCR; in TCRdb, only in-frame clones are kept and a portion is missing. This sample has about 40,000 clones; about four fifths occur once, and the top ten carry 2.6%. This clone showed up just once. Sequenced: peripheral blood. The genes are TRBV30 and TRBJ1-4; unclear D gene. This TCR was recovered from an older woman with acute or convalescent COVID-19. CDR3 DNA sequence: TGTGCCTGGAGTGTCACTCCTAATGAAAAACTGTTTTTT. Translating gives CAWSVTPNEKLFF.